The T cell receptor (beta chain) described here comes from a study of T cell clusters in autoimmune cytopenias. TRB was amplified by touch-down multiplex PCR, primer pools A and B combined. Following a re-call of the multiplex PCR reads, TCRdb has one entry per CDR3 protein and lacks DNA. Its table lists some 14,000 distinct CDR3 sequences. Points from the study as a whole: A dominant lymphoma-associated repertoire apparently masked the cluster-lack signature in secondary cytopenia versus chronic lymphocytic leukemia. TRB repertoire shifts in secondary cytopenia and chronic lymphocytic leukemia mostly reflected lymphoma, not autoimmunity. Functional roles of the in silico T cell clusters still await experimental validation. Primary autoimmune cytopenia patients seemingly lacked the physiological T cell clusters found in healthy donors.

A note on this clonotype: Its specificity is not known.

Each sample's input was around 270 ng genomic DNA, 40,000 or so genome equivalents. The V gene's germline CDR1 is MNHEY and CDR2 SMNVEV (reference sequence). The CDR3 length is 16 residues. The V and J genes are TRBV27 and TRBJ1-4; TCRdb's D call, TRBD1, is unchecked because there is no DNA. The receptor's source is a human donor with an autoimmune cytopenia or autoimmune hepatitis (not recorded which). The sequenced material came from peripheral blood. CDR3 in amino acids: CASSYGPPGTNEKLFF. Filled out from reference TRBV27 and TRBJ1-4, the complete variable domain reads EAQVTQNPRYLITVTGKKLTVTCSQNMNHEYMSWYRQDPGLGLRQIYYSMNVEVTDKGDVPEGYKVSRKEKRNFPLILESPSPNQTSLYFCASSYGPPGTNEKLFFGSGTQLSVL.